Listed below are T cell receptor beta chains from one sample, sequenced in a study of control samples from healthy donors and cancer patients. Here immunoSEQ multiplex PCR was the method, and the copy in TCRdb shows in-frame clones only, minus some. The sample records some 130,000 clones, approximately 92% being singletons. Sample: blood. All receptors derive from a man aged 18-30 years in good health. CDR3s include the opening cysteine and the closing phenylalanine or tryptophan. D genes are given only for firm matches. Not all rows give a size; the values are once, few, many and, for expanded clones, a class.

size | J | V | D | CDR3 | DNA
. | TRBJ2-1 | TRBV24-1 | TRBD2 | CATSGGGGFYNEQFF | TGTGCCACCAGTGGTGGGGGGGGTTTCTACAATGAGCAGTTCTTC
. | TRBJ2-1 | TRBV20-1 | TRBD1 | CSAPQGDEQFF | TGCAGTGCTCCTCAGGGGGATGAGCAGTTCTTC
. | TRBJ1-6 | TRBV7-9 | TRBD1 | CASSSPRQGANSPLHF | TGTGCCAGCAGCTCCCCTCGACAGGGGGCTAATTCACCCCTCCACTTT
once | TRBJ1-1 | TRBV7-9 | . | CASSSLRRGLALNTEAFF | TGTGCCAGCAGCTCACTTAGGAGGGGCCTAGCGCTGAACACTGAAGCTTTCTTT
. | TRBJ1-2 | TRBV30 | . | CAWSRGERYYGYTF | TGTGCCTGGAGTAGGGGGGAGCGGTACTATGGCTACACCTTC
once | TRBJ2-1 | TRBV7-3 | TRBD2 | CASSPRTSGEQFF | TGTGCCAGCAGCCCCCGGACTAGCGGGGAGCAGTTCTTC
few | TRBJ2-5 | TRBV15 | . | CAVSGTAGETQYF | TGTGCCGTATCCGGGACAGCGGGAGAGACCCAGTACTTC
. | TRBJ2-1 | TRBV4-2 | . | CASSQDREYEQFF | TGTGCCAGCAGCCAAGACCGTGAATATGAGCAGTTCTTC
. | TRBJ1-2 | TRBV11-2 | . | CASSFGGNYGYTF | TGTGCCAGCAGCTTTGGGGGGAACTATGGCTACACCTTC
. | TRBJ2-5 | TRBV6-5 | . | CASSYARVPRETQYF | TGTGCCAGCAGTTACGCCCGGGTCCCAAGGGAGACCCAGTACTTC
. | TRBJ1-4 | TRBV5-4 | TRBD1 | CASSITGGAVEKLFF | TGTGCCAGCAGCATAACAGGGGGCGCGGTAGAAAAACTGTTTTTT
. | TRBJ2-2 | TRBV10-3 | . | CAISESGRGDTGELFF | TGTGCCATCAGTGAGTCGGGCAGGGGCGACACCGGGGAGCTGTTTTTT
. | TRBJ1-5 | TRBV2 | . | CASNFRSGGQPQHF | TGTGCCAGCAACTTCCGGAGCGGGGGCCAGCCCCAGCATTTT
. | TRBJ2-1 | TRBV19 | TRBD1 | CASSTDRGREQFF | TGTGCCAGTAGTACCGACAGGGGTAGAGAGCAGTTCTTC
. | TRBJ1-4 | TRBV19 | . | CASSTREGGEKLFF | TGTGCCAGTAGTACAAGGGAGGGTGGTGAAAAACTGTTTTTT
. | TRBJ2-3 | TRBV4-1 | . | CASSLGLWADTQYF | TGCGCCAGCAGCCTCGGACTCTGGGCAGATACGCAGTATTTT
. | TRBJ2-7 | TRBV3-1/TRBV3-2 | . | CASSRAHRGMGEQYF | TGTGCCAGCAGCCGCGCCCATCGGGGTATGGGCGAGCAGTACTTC
. | TRBJ2-5 | TRBV6-1 | TRBD1 | CASSEMAGQGETQYF | TGTGCCAGCAGTGAAATGGCGGGACAGGGAGAGACCCAGTACTTC
. | TRBJ2-7 | TRBV6-6 | TRBD2 | CASRPLAGDYEQYF | TGTGCCAGCAGACCTCTAGCGGGGGACTACGAGCAGTACTTC
. | TRBJ1-5 | TRBV3-1/TRBV3-2 | . | CASSQGLKGVRNQPQHF | TGTGCCAGCAGTCAAGGGCTTAAAGGGGTTCGGAATCAGCCCCAGCATTTT